The rows below give T cell receptor beta chains drawn from one sample of a study of T cell responses to AZD1222 COVID-19 vaccine. Sequencing was performed with immunoSEQ multiplex PCR; in TCRdb, only in-frame clones are kept and a portion is missing. The sample lists 100,000 to 150,000 clones, 90% occurring once. The source material was peripheral blood, sampled on day 0 of MenACWY control vaccination. These receptors were collected from an adult in good health. CDR3s include the opening cysteine and the closing phenylalanine or tryptophan. Each record gives: V gene, D gene, J gene, clone size, CDR3 protein, CDR3 DNA. D genes are given only for firm matches. Not every row has a clone size; where given, it reads once, few, many or a size class.

TRBV20-1	.	TRBJ1-1	.	CSATSKWAFF	TGCAGTGCTACCAGCAAATGGGCTTTCTTT
TRBV2	TRBD1	TRBJ1-2	.	CASSDRDRGWVYGYTF	TGTGCCAGCAGTGACCGGGACAGGGGTTGGGTCTATGGCTACACCTTC
TRBV28	TRBD1	TRBJ2-2	.	CASIPDRGYTGELFF	TGTGCCAGCATCCCGGACAGGGGGTACACCGGGGAGCTGTTTTTT
TRBV11-2	.	TRBJ2-5	.	CASSSWIPEAKETQYF	TGTGCCAGCAGCTCCTGGATACCGGAGGCCAAAGAGACCCAGTACTTC
TRBV28	TRBD2	TRBJ2-7	.	CASSPRLAGYFEQYF	TGTGCCAGCAGTCCGCGACTAGCGGGATACTTTGAGCAGTACTTC
TRBV11-2	.	TRBJ1-1	.	CASSSLTGSPEAFF	TGTGCCAGCAGCTCCCTAACAGGGTCTCCTGAAGCTTTCTTT
TRBV5-4	TRBD2	TRBJ2-1	.	CASSSASGGAGWFF	TGTGCCAGCAGCTCCGCTAGCGGGGGGGCCGGGTGGTTCTTC
TRBV6-5	.	TRBJ1-6	.	CASSLRWAQDSPLHF	TGTGCCAGCAGTCTCCGGTGGGCGCAAGATTCACCCCTCCACTTT
TRBV14	.	TRBJ2-3	.	CASSRGLRGGTDTQYF	TGTGCCAGCAGCCGGGGTCTTAGGGGAGGCACAGATACGCAGTATTTT
TRBV4-1	.	TRBJ1-5	.	CASSQDKVSYSNQPQHF	TGCGCCAGCAGCCAAGATAAGGTTTCGTATAGCAATCAGCCCCAGCATTTT
TRBV15	.	TRBJ1-5	.	CATSSRVIDQPQHF	TGTGCCACCAGCAGTAGGGTAATAGATCAGCCCCAGCATTTT
TRBV19	.	TRBJ1-1	once	CASSLAGRNTEAFF	TGTGCCAGTAGTCTCGCCGGTAGAAACACTGAAGCTTTCTTT
TRBV24-1	TRBD1	TRBJ2-2	.	CATGQANTGELFF	TGTGCCACGGGACAGGCGAACACCGGGGAGCTGTTTTTT
TRBV14	TRBD1	TRBJ2-3	few	CASSQGTGYDTQYF	TGTGCCAGCAGCCAAGGGACAGGGTACGATACGCAGTATTTT